The 22 T cell receptor beta chains reported below all come from one sample, sequenced in a study of CD8+CD57+ T cells in acquired aplastic anemia. Profiling that covered TCR beta VDJ and CDR3 relied on genomic DNA as its template. TCRdb reprocessed the reads with MiXCR, giving one entry per CDR3 protein. The sample yields 450,000 to 550,000 distinct CDR3 sequences, roughly 34% seen once. For sequencing, patients were chosen who had shown expansion of CD8+CD57+ cells by flow cytometry. The sample consisted of sorted CD4+, CD8+, or CD8+CD57+ T cells (not recorded which) from PBMCs. These receptors were collected from a human donor with aplastic anemia.

V and J are TRBV7-2 and TRBJ1-2, with D tentatively TRBD1 (6 bases). The CDR3 spans 16 residues. The V and J ends lost 0 bases and 6 bases respectively, with 17 bases between them. Germline V CDR1 and CDR2: SGHTA, FQGNSA. The CDR3 loop reads CASSLATGGASDGYTF. In nucleotides, the CDR3 is TGTGCCAGCAGCTTAGCTACGGGGGGCGCTAGCGATGGCTACACCTTC.

This chain uses TRBV6-5 with TRBJ2-1; 9 positions agree with TRBD2. Germline CDR1 is MNHEY and CDR2 is SVGAGI. V was pared by 3 bases and J by 5 bases, with 5 bases of the junction left unmatched. The CDR3 consists of 15 residues. Written as DNA, the CDR3 is TGTGCCAGCAGTTATGTGCCTAGCGGGAACAATGAGCAGTTCTTC. Translated, it gives CASSYVPSGNNEQFF.

This clonotype was detected ten times or more. The rearrangement joins TRBV2 to TRBJ1-2; the match to TRBD1 covers 7 bases. CDR1 and CDR2 from the germline V gene are SNHLY and FYNNEI. This CDR3 has 13 residues. Unmatched junction bases numbered 5, after V lost 6 bases and J lost 4 bases. CDR3 amino acids: CASRRGGSYGYTF. As DNA, the CDR3 is TGTGCCAGCAGGAGAGGGGGCAGCTATGGCTACACCTTC.

This clonotype showed up many times. CDR3 in DNA: TGTGCCAGCAGGGGGGCCGTGAACACTGAAGCTTTCTTT. Translated, it gives CASRGAVNTEAFF. The chain employs TRBV13 and TRBJ1-1, with D perhaps matching TRBD1 (6 bases). From germline, CDR1 is PRHDT and CDR2 FYEKMQ (reference sequence). CDR3 size: 13 residues. V lost 6 bases, J lost 0 bases, and 8 bases lay in between. Supplemented by reference TRBV13 and TRBJ1-1, the full variable domain reads AAGVIQSPRHLIKEKRETATLKCYPIPRHDTVYWYQQGPGQDPQFLISFYEKMQSDKGSIPDRFSAQQFSDYHSELNMSSLELGDSALYFCASRGAVNTEAFFGQGTRLTVV.

This clonotype was recorded a few times. The V and J genes are TRBV24-1 and TRBJ1-2, with D unclear. This CDR3 has 14 amino acids. Germline CDR1 and CDR2: KGHDR and SFDVKD. Trimming removed 1 base at V and 2 bases at J, with 7 bases between. The CDR3 is CATSDLGRNYGYTF. The DNA of the CDR3 is TGTGCCACCAGTGATTTAGGGCGGAACTATGGCTACACCTTC.

Note on this clonotype: It may be a read error: a sequence one base away is much more abundant. The chain couples TRBV6-9 to TRBJ1-5; D not certain. The CDR3 covers 12 residues. CDR1 and CDR2 from the germline V gene are MNHGY and SVAAGI. The CDR3 bases are TGTGCCTGCAGTTCTTACGCTCAGCCCCAGCATTTT. Its protein is CACSSYAQPQHF.

CDR3 sequence (DNA): TGTGCCAGCTCGCCCGACAGGGGGCGAGACACTGAAGCTTTCTTT. This gives the protein CASSPDRGRDTEAFF. The V and J genes are TRBV18 and TRBJ1-1; 10 bases match TRBD1. This CDR3 spans 15 amino acids. V gave up 6 bases and J gave up 3 bases; unmatched junction bases: 7. Per germline, CDR1 KGHSH and CDR2 LQKENI.

In this sample, this clonotype turned up a few times. The chain joins TRBV9 to TRBJ1-2; weak D call: TRBD1 (5 bases). Per germline, CDR1 SGDLS and CDR2 YYNGEE. The CDR3 has 15 residues. V lost 0 bases, J lost 8 bases, and 17 bases lay in between. This CDR3 is CASSVDSRVVGGYTF. Here the CDR3 DNA reads TGTGCCAGCAGCGTAGACTCCAGGGTGGTGGGCGGCTACACCTTC.

This clonotype was seen just once. The CDR3 ends on some other residue instead of the conserved phenylalanine or tryptophan, so this is likely a read error. The chain has TRBV6-1 and TRBJ2-1; D ambiguous. Trimming took off 0 bases at V and 10 bases at J, with 7 bases between the two ends. Germline V gene data show CDR1 as MNHNS and CDR2 as SASEGT. The CDR3 loop spans 12 amino acids. This CDR3 is CASSEAWGEQFS. Here the CDR3 DNA reads TGTGCCAGCAGTGAAGCTTGGGGAGAGCAGTTCTCC.

This sequence joins TRBV25-1 and TRBJ2-7; D may correspond to TRBD1 or TRBD2 (5 bases each). Per the germline V gene, CDR1 is MGHDK and CDR2 is SYGVNS. The CDR3 runs 14 residues. V was pared by 6 bases and J by 6 bases, with 18 bases between. In DNA form, the CDR3 reads TGTGCCAGCAGCCCCAGGGATGGGGGAATCGAGCAGTACTTC. Translation gives CASSPRDGGIEQYF.

V and J are TRBV19 and TRBJ1-5, with D possibly matching TRBD1 (5 bases). CDR3 size: 15 residues. Trimming left V 11 bases short and J 7 bases short, with 24 bases between. Germline V gene lookup returns CDR1 LNHDA and CDR2 SQIVND (reference sequence). This CDR3 reads CAWSISGRGTQPQHF. The CDR3 region has the DNA TGTGCCTGGAGTATCTCGGGGCGAGGAACACAGCCCCAGCATTTT.

The gene calls are TRBV10-3 and TRBJ1-5; D is undetermined. Trimming pared 10 bases from V and 7 bases from J, leaving 26 bases between. This CDR3 spans 16 amino acids. The germline CDR1 and CDR2 sequences are ENHRY and SYGVKD. CDR3 amino acids: CASTKSSATLPQPQHF. Written as DNA, the CDR3 is TGTGCCAGCACCAAAAGTAGTGCGACTTTACCCCAGCCCCAGCATTTT.

There are a few counts of this clonotype. The CDR3 protein is CASSLGQGFQETQYF. Here the CDR3 DNA reads TGTGCCAGCAGCTTAGGACAGGGGTTCCAAGAGACCCAGTACTTC. The V call is TRBV7-2, the J call TRBJ2-5; 8 bases line up with TRBD1. The CDR3 has 15 amino acids. The trim removed 1 base at V and 1 base at J, leaving 2 bases unmatched. From germline, CDR1 is SGHTA and CDR2 FQGNSA.

The sample holds a few counts of this clonotype. The rearrangement links TRBV5-6 to TRBJ2-2; D not certain. This CDR3 contains 16 residues. Per the germline V gene, CDR1 is SGHDT and CDR2 is YYEEEE. V was pared by 4 bases and J by 3 bases, with 16 bases between. As DNA, the CDR3 is TGTGCCAGCAGCCGTTATGTCGGTTTAGACACCGGGGAGCTGTTTTTT. Translating it yields CASSRYVGLDTGELFF. Full variable domain (outside the CDR3, taken from reference TRBV5-6 and TRBJ2-2): DAGVTQSPTHLIKTRGQQVTLRCSPKSGHDTVSWYQQALGQGPQFIFQYYEEEERQRGNFPDRFSGHQFPNYSSELNVNALLLGDSALYLCASSRYVGLDTGELFFGEGSRLTVL.

The chain links TRBV7-3 to TRBJ1-6; the D is unclear. Trimming took off 0 bases at V and 7 bases at J, with 7 bases between the two ends. The CDR3 is 14 residues long. Germline V gene sequence: CDR1 SGHTA, CDR2 FQGTGA. For the CDR3, the DNA is TGTGCCAGCAGCTTAACCCCAGAGAATTCACCCCTCCACTTT. Its protein product is CASSLTPENSPLHF. Full variable domain (missing parts from reference TRBV7-3 and TRBJ1-6): GAGVSQTPSNKVTEKGKYVELRCDPISGHTALYWYRQSLGQGPEFLIYFQGTGAADDSGLPNDRFFAVRPEGSVSTLKIQRTERGDSAVYLCASSLTPENSPLHFGNGTRLTVT.

This clonotype was counted a few times. This rearrangement joins TRBV11-2 to TRBJ2-3, with D unclear. CDR1 is SGHAT and CDR2 is FQNNGV in the germline V gene. V lost 2 bases and J 2 bases, leaving 14 bases between the germline ends. This CDR3 comprises 16 residues. The CDR3 nucleotides are TGTGCCAGCAGCTTACGCGACTCTCGGAACACAGATACGCAGTATTTT. Translated, it gives CASSLRDSRNTDTQYF.

As concerns this clonotype: A read error is possible here, since a much larger clone lies one base away. The chain employs TRBV7-2 and TRBJ1-2; 7 bases line up with TRBD1. From germline, CDR1 is SGHTA and CDR2 FQGNSA. CDR3 size: 13 residues. Trimming at V came to 3 bases and at J to 6 bases, leaving 4 bases not matched to a gene. The chain's CDR3 is CASSLQGDHGYTF. The CDR3 coding sequence is TGTGCCAGCAGCTTGCAGGGGGACCATGGCTACACCTTC.

This rearrangement joins TRBV2 to TRBJ2-1; maybe TRBD2 (5 bases). The CDR3 has 13 amino acids. CDR1 and CDR2 from the germline V gene are SNHLY and FYNNEI. Between the trimmed V and J ends, which lost 6 bases and 6 bases, there was a span of 12 bases. DNA for the CDR3: TGTGCCAGCAGCTTGGAGGCCGGCAATGAGCAGTTCTTC. As protein: CASSLEAGNEQFF.

This clonotype was seen ten or more times. The rearrangement uses TRBV12-3 or TRBV12-4 and TRBJ1-2; TRBD1 agrees at 9 bases. This CDR3 spans 13 amino acids. The ends lost 5 bases at V and 9 bases at J; junction bases unmatched: 7. The CDR3 coding sequence is TGTGCCAGCAGTCCAAGACAGGGGGTACGCTACACCTTC. This codes for CASSPRQGVRYTF.

This clonotype came up many times. The CDR3 reads CASSIVASGNTIYF. CDR3 coding DNA: TGTGCCAGTAGTATAGTTGCATCAGGAAACACCATATATTTT. The chain couples TRBV19 to TRBJ1-3, with D unresolved. The germline gives CDR1 LNHDA, CDR2 SQIVND (reference sequence). The length of the CDR3 is 14 residues. V lost 1 base, J lost 4 bases, and 8 bases lay in between. Filled out from reference TRBV19 and TRBJ1-3, the complete variable domain reads DGGITQSPKYLFRKEGQNVTLSCEQNLNHDAMYWYRQDPGQGLRLIYYSQIVNDFQKGDIAEGYSVSREKKESFPLTVTSAQKNPTAFYLCASSIVASGNTIYFGEGSWLTVV.

A note on this clonotype: An end of the junction differs from the germline gene, which may be a read error. The genes are TRBV11-2 and TRBJ1-4; 7 bases agree with TRBD1. Per germline, CDR1 SGHAT and CDR2 FQNNGV. This CDR3 is built from 16 residues. The CDR3 loop is CASSRRPPGTDEKLFF. The CDR3 DNA sequence: TGTGCCAGCAGCCGTCGCCCCCCAGGGACAGATGAAAAGCTGTTTTTT. Full variable domain (rest looked up from reference TRBV11-2 and TRBJ1-4): EAGVAQSPRYKIIEKRQSVAFWCNPISGHATLYWYQQILGQGPKLLIQFQNNGVVDDSQLPKDRFSAERLKGVDSTLKIQPAKLEDSAVYLCASSRRPPGTDEKLFFGSGTQLSVL.

This clonotype came up many times. The rearrangement joins TRBV7-6 to TRBJ1-2; 7 bases are a match to TRBD1. Germline V gene sequence: CDR1 SGHVS, CDR2 FNYEAQ. The trim removed 5 bases at V and 8 bases at J, leaving 5 bases unmatched. The length of the CDR3 is 12 residues. The CDR3 region has the DNA TGTGCCAGCAGCGACCGGGACAGCGGCTACACCTTC. Protein product: CASSDRDSGYTF.